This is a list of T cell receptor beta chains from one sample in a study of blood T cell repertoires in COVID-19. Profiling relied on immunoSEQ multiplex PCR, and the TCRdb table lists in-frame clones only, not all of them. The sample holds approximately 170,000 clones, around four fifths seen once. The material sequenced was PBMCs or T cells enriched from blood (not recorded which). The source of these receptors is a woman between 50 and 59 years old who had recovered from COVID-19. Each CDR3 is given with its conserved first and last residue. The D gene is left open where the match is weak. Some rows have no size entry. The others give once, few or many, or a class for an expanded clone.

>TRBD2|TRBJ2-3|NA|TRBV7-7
TGTGCTAGCAGTCGGGGACTAGCGGAGACAGATACGCAGTATTTT
CASSRGLAETDTQYF
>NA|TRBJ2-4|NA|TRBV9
TGTGCCAGCAGCGACGGAGCCAAAAACATTCAGTACTTC
CASSDGAKNIQYF
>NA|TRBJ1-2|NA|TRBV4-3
TGCGCCAGCAGCCAAGAACCAGGGATTAACTATGGCTACACCTTC
CASSQEPGINYGYTF
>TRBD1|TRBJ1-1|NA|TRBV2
TGTGCCAGCAGTAGAGACAGGGACACTGAAGCTTTCTTT
CASSRDRDTEAFF
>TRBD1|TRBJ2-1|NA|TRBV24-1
TGTGCCACCAGTGATTCCCTAGACAGGGAGAAGGGTGAGCAGTTCTTC
CATSDSLDREKGEQFF
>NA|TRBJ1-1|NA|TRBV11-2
TGTGCCAGCAGCTTAGGGCTAAGGGGGACTGAAGCTTTCTTT
CASSLGLRGTEAFF
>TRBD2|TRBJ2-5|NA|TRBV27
TGTGCCAGCAGGGGGCGGGGGTGGAGAGAGACCCAGTACTTC
CASRGRGWRETQYF
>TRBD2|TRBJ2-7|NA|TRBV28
TGTGCCAGCAGCCCCGGATCGGGGGGGAGAGGGCAGTACTTC
CASSPGSGGRGQYF
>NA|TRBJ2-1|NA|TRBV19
TGTGCCACCACGACTCGGGCAGGGGTCGAGTACAATGAGCAGTTCTTC
CATTTRAGVEYNEQFF
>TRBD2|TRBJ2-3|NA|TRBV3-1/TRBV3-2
TGTGCCAGCAGCCAGACTAGCGGGAGTACGAATACGCAGTATTTT
CASSQTSGSTNTQYF
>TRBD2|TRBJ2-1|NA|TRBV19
TGTGCCAGTAGTATCCCCGGGACTAGAGGTTCTTGGGGGCAGTTCTTC
CASSIPGTRGSWGQFF
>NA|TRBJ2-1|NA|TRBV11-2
TGTGCCAGCAGCTTAGGCAGGTGGAATGAGCAGTTCTTC
CASSLGRWNEQFF
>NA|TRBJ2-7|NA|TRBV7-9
TGTGCCAGCAGCCTCCGGGACTGGTCCTACGAGCAGTACTTC
CASSLRDWSYEQYF
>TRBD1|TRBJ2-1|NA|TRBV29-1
TGCAGCGTTGAATTGGGGACAGGGGATGAGCAGTTCTTC
CSVELGTGDEQFF
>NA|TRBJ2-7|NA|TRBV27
TGTGCCAGCAGTCCTACCTCGGACAGCTACGAGCAGTACTTC
CASSPTSDSYEQYF
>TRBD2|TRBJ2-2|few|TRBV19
TGTGCCAGTAGTATGGAGAGACTAGCAGGGCAAACGCCCACCGGGGAGCTGTTTTTT
CASSMERLAGQTPTGELFF
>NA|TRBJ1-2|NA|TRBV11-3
TGTGCCAGCAGATTAAGGCCGGGGGAAGATGGCTACACCTTC
CASRLRPGEDGYTF
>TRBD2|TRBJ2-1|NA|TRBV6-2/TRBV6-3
TGTGCCAGCAGTTATATGGCGGGAGGGATGAAGCAGTTCTTC
CASSYMAGGMKQFF
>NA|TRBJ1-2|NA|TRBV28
TGTGCCAGCAGTTCCCAAATAACAGGACTCGGGGGTGAGAGTGGCTACACCTTC
CASSSQITGLGGESGYTF
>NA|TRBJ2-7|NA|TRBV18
TGTGCCAGCTCACCGGGGCAGAAGTACGAGCAGTACTTC
CASSPGQKYEQYF
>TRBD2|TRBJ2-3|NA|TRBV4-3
TGCGCCAGCAGCCAAGACGTCCTAGCGGTCTTTACAGATACGCAGTATTTT
CASSQDVLAVFTDTQYF
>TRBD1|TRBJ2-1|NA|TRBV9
TGTGCCAGCAGCCCTCGACAGGGATCCTACAATGAGCAGTTCTTC
CASSPRQGSYNEQFF
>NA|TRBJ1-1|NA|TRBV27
TGTGCCAGCAGTCCGGGGGGACCGAACACTGAAGCTTTCTTT
CASSPGGPNTEAFF
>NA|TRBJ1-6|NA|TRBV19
TGTGCCAGTAGTATCGCGAGCTCCTATAATTCACCCCTCCACTTT
CASSIASSYNSPLHF
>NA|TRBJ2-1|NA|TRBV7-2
TGTGCCAGCAGCCCCCAACAGGGAGGGGCGGGATTGGTTGAGCAGTTCTTC
CASSPQQGGAGLVEQFF
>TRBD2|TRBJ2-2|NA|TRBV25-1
TGTGCCAGCAGGGGGGGGGTTTGGGAGCTGTTTTTT
CASRGGVWELFF
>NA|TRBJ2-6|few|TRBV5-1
TGCGCCAGCAGCTCCAGGGGCTCTGGGGCCAACGTCCTGACTTTC
CASSSRGSGANVLTF
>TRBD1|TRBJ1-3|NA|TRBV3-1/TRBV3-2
TGTGCCAGCAGCCGACAGGGGGCTGGAAACACCATATATTTT
CASSRQGAGNTIYF
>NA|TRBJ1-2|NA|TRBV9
TGTGCCAGCAGCGTAGGGGAGACATATGGCTACACCTTC
CASSVGETYGYTF